This T cell receptor (beta chain) was observed in a study of blood T cells in healthy people across ages. Study-wide findings and caveats: Both naive CD4+ cell counts and diversity were greater in long-lived donors than in aged donors. Strong correlation existed between TCR beta diversity and naive T cell percentage. The authors considered diversity estimates from one million T cells to be underestimates.

Points on this clonotype: Its antigen is still unknown.

A second PCR of about 6 to 11 cycles used a sample-barcoded 5' primer and a J-beta primer mix. MiXCR, applied by TCRdb to the 5' RACE reads, yields one record per CDR3 protein. The table shows around 1.1 million distinct CDR3 sequences, with 35% to 40% occurring only once. CDR1 is MNHEY and CDR2 is SVGAGI in the germline V gene. The CDR3 length is 14 residues. The ends lost 6 bases at V and 10 bases at J; junction bases unmatched: 6. Every participating donor contributed roughly 10 milliliters of peripheral blood through a draw. The sequence came from a man aged 18 to 30 in good health. Sequencing was carried out using blood. The chain uses TRBV6-5 and TRBJ1-6, with 10 bases matching TRBD1. CDR3: CASRWTGGESPLHF. As DNA, the CDR3 is TGTGCCAGCAGGTGGACAGGGGGTGAGTCACCCCTCCACTTT.